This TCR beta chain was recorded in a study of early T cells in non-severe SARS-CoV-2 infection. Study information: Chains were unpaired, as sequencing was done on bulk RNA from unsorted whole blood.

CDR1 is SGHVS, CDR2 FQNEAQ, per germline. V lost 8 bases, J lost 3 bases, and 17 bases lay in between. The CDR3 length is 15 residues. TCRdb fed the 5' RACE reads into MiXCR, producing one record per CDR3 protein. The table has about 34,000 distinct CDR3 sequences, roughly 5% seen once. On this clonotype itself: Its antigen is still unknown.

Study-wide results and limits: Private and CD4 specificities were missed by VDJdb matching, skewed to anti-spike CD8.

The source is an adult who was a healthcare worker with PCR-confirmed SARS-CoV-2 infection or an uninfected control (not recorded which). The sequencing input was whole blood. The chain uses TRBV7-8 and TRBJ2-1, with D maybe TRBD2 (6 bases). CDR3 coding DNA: TGTGCCAGCGCTGCGCGGCGGGATAACTACAATGAGCAGTTCTTC. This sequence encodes CASAARRDNYNEQFF.